This passage covers 8 T cell receptor beta chains from one sample sequenced in a study of OX40 agonist ivuxolimab in advanced cancers. Measured with immunoSEQ multiplex PCR; TCRdb has only the in-frame clones, and not every one. The profile shows about 45,000 clones, roughly 92% of them singletons. Sequencing used CD4+ or CD8+ T cells sorted from blood, obtained in a trial of the OX40 agonist ivuxolimab. The receptors here all came from an adult with an advanced solid tumor such as melanoma, head and neck, liver or kidney cancer.

V usage is TRBV13 and J usage is TRBJ1-1, with D perhaps TRBD1 (5 bases). This CDR3 region has 12 residues. Germline loops: CDR1 PRHDT, CDR2 FYEKMQ (reference sequence). Trimming pared 8 bases from V and 2 bases from J, leaving 9 bases between. CDR3: CASLGENTEAFF. The CDR3, as DNA: TGTGCCAGCTTGGGGGAAAACACTGAAGCTTTCTTT.

The chain is built from TRBV10-2 and TRBJ2-7; 13 bases agree with TRBD2. With V trimmed by 3 bases and J by 3 bases, 11 bases remained unmatched. Germline CDR1 and CDR2: WSHSY and SAAADI. The CDR3 length is 18 residues. For the CDR3, the DNA is TGCGCCAGCAGTGATTGGACTAGCGGGGGATTACAAGGCTACGAGCAGTACTTC. It yields the protein CASSDWTSGGLQGYEQYF.

The chain is built from TRBV2 and TRBJ2-1; no reliable D call. CDR3 size: 15 residues. Germline V gene sequence: CDR1 SNHLY, CDR2 FYNNEI. The V and J ends lost 10 bases and 0 bases respectively, with 16 bases between them. CDR3 sequence reads: CATPDSQHSYNEQFF. CDR3 DNA: TGTGCCACCCCCGATAGCCAGCACTCCTACAATGAGCAGTTCTTC.

The chain uses TRBV6-5 and TRBJ1-1; D gene unclear. Trimming took off 4 bases at V and 1 base at J, with 10 bases between the two ends. The CDR3 loop spans 14 amino acids. The V gene's germline CDR1 is MNHEY and CDR2 SVGAGI. The CDR3 DNA is TGTGCCAGCAGTTCGCTGACGGGGAACACTGAAGCTTTCTTT. Amino acid sequence: CASSSLTGNTEAFF.

This sequence joins TRBV2 and TRBJ1-2, with D possibly being TRBD1 (5 bases). The CDR3 loop spans 15 amino acids. Germline V gene data show CDR1 as SNHLY and CDR2 as FYNNEI. V was shortened by 2 bases and J by 2 bases, with 12 bases between the two germline ends. The CDR3 nucleotides are TGTGCCAGCAGTGAAACGGGCAGGGTGAACTATGGCTACACCTTC. Protein product: CASSETGRVNYGYTF.

This chain connects TRBV4-1 to TRBJ2-7; 16 bases map to TRBD2. The CDR3 sequence is 16 residues long. The germline gives CDR1 MGHRA, CDR2 YSYEKL. J gave up 5 bases and V 4 bases, and 5 bases lay outside the gene matches. The CDR3 region is CASSLGLAGGEDEQYF. In DNA form, the CDR3 reads TGCGCCAGCAGCCTGGGACTAGCGGGAGGGGAGGACGAGCAGTACTTC.

The CDR3 nucleotides read TGCGCCAGCAGCCAAGATCTCTTACAGGAGTATTTT. The encoded protein is CASSQDLLQEYF. V gene TRBV4-3 combines with J gene TRBJ2-3; D may be TRBD1 (5 bases). The CDR3 covers 12 residues. V was shortened by 0 bases and J by 13 bases, with 11 bases between the two germline ends. Germline CDR1 and CDR2: LGHNA and YSLEER.

The V gene is TRBV28, the J gene TRBJ2-5; 9 nucleotides agree with TRBD2. There are 14 residues in the CDR3. CDR1 MDHEN and CDR2 SYDVKM come from the germline V gene. Unmatched junction bases numbered 7, after V lost 6 bases and J lost 5 bases. The CDR3 region has the DNA TGTGCCAGCAGCCTGGCGGGAGGGGGGGAGACCCAGTACTTC. Protein product: CASSLAGGGETQYF. Full variable domain (remainder filled in from reference TRBV28 and TRBJ2-5): DVKVTQSSRYLVKRTGEKVFLECVQDMDHENMFWYRQDPGLGLRLIYFSYDVKMKEKGDIPEGYSVSREKKERFSLILESASTNQTSMYLCASSLAGGGETQYFGPGTRLLVL.